These T cell receptor beta chains were read from a single sample in a study of Graves' ophthalmopathy and Graves' hyperthyroidism. A single record per CDR3 protein comes from TCRdb applying MiXCR to the multiplex PCR reads. The profile shows nearly 400,000 distinct CDR3 sequences, about a sixth of them singletons. Sequencing was carried out using peripheral blood. The receptors were gathered from a woman aged 18-29 years with Graves' ophthalmopathy. Each CDR3 is given with its conserved first and last residue. The order of the fields is J gene, D gene, V gene, clone size, CDR3 DNA, CDR3 protein. The D gene is left open where the match is weak. Clone size is stated in some rows and not others, as once, few, many or a class when expanded.

TRBJ1-1,.,TRBV28,many,TGTGCCAGCAGTTTATACCTCCCGGGCAGGCGTGGGTCGGCTTTCTTT,CASSLYLPGRRGSAFF
TRBJ2-7,.,TRBV6-2/TRBV6-3,many,TGTGCCAGCAGACCCCTTTCTGGTGCGGGAGAAGGGGGTTACGAGCAGTACTTC,CASRPLSGAGEGGYEQYF
TRBJ1-2,.,TRBV12-3/TRBV12-4,.,TGTGCCAGCAGTAGACAGATCAACTATGGCTACACCTTC,CASSRQINYGYTF
TRBJ1-3,.,TRBV15,.,TGTGCCACCAGCAGAGATTATGGGATGGACTCTGGAAACACCATATATTTT,CATSRDYGMDSGNTIYF
TRBJ2-7,TRBD2,TRBV2,many,TGTGCCAGCAGGGCCACTAGCGGGAGCTCCTACGAGCAGTACTTC,CASRATSGSSYEQYF
TRBJ2-7,TRBD2,TRBV4-3,many,TGCGCCAGCAGCCAAAGACTAGCGGGAGGCACCGAGCAGTACTTC,CASSQRLAGGTEQYF
TRBJ1-2,TRBD1,TRBV9,many,TGTGCCAGCAGCGTAGACGGGACAGGGGATGGCTACACCTTC,CASSVDGTGDGYTF
TRBJ2-2,TRBD1,TRBV6-2/TRBV6-3,once,TGTGCCAGCACCAACAGGGGTATTACCCACTTGAGCACCGGGGAGCTGTTTTTT,CASTNRGITHLSTGELFF
TRBJ2-5,.,TRBV5-1,many,TGCGCCAGCAGCAAGGACGAGGTGGAGACCCAGTACTTC,CASSKDEVETQYF
TRBJ2-5,.,TRBV7-2,many,TGTGCCAGCAGCTTAGAGCTAAGGGTTTTGACCCAGTACTTC,CASSLELRVLTQYF
TRBJ2-7,.,TRBV5-1,many,TGCGCCAGCAGCTTGCAGAGGGTGGAGGAGCAGTACTTC,CASSLQRVEEQYF
TRBJ2-2,.,TRBV19,many,TGTGCCAGTACCCCCGGGTTAGAGGTGGAGCTGTTTTTT,CASTPGLEVELFF
TRBJ2-6,TRBD1,TRBV28,many,TGTGCCAGCAGTTCCCCTCCGGACAGGGTTGCTTTC,CASSSPPDRVAF
TRBJ1-5,.,TRBV12-3/TRBV12-4,few,TGTGCCAGCAGTTTAGCGGCCGGATCCGAGGGTCAGCCCCAGCATTTT,CASSLAAGSEGQPQHF
TRBJ2-5,TRBD1,TRBV11-2,few,TGTGCCAGCAGCTTATTGGGACAGGGGGCAGAGACCCAGTACTTC,CASSLLGQGAETQYF
TRBJ2-5,.,TRBV7-2,many,TGTGCCAGCAGCTTAGGGCCGGGACAAGAGACCCAGTACTTC,CASSLGPGQETQYF
TRBJ1-1,.,TRBV27,.,TGTGCCAGCAGTTTAGCCAAAAGGACTGAAGCTTTCTTT,CASSLAKRTEAFF
TRBJ1-1,.,TRBV27,many,TGTGCCAGCTTTACCGTATTCAACAGGGTGTTCACTGAAGCTTTCTTT,CASFTVFNRVFTEAFF
TRBJ2-7,TRBD2,TRBV30,.,TGTGCCTGGAGCCCGAGACTAGCGGGAACTTACGAGCAGTACTTC,CAWSPRLAGTYEQYF
TRBJ2-7,TRBD2,TRBV11-2,many,TGTGCCAGCAGCTTAGGGGGCCTAGCGGGGGGTAGCCACGAGCAGTACTTC,CASSLGGLAGGSHEQYF
TRBJ2-7,.,TRBV6-1,.,TGTGCCAGCAGCACCCTAGCGAACGAGCAGTACTTC,CASSTLANEQYF
TRBJ2-7,.,TRBV11-2,many,TGTGCCAGCAGCTTAGAAACGCTGGAGCAGTACTTC,CASSLETLEQYF
TRBJ1-1,.,TRBV6-5,.,TGTGCCAGCATGTTCGGCATGAACACTGAAGCTTTCTTT,CASMFGMNTEAFF
TRBJ1-1,TRBD1,TRBV11-1,many,TGTGCCAGCCACCGGACAGGGGGCGCGGGGAGGACTGAAGCTTTCTTT,CASHRTGGAGRTEAFF
TRBJ1-2,.,TRBV6-1,many,TGTGCCAGCAGTGAACGGCACCTTTACTCCTATGGCTACACCTTC,CASSERHLYSYGYTF
TRBJ2-7,.,TRBV6-5,.,TGTGCCAGCAGTTCCCGTAGATCCGAGCAGTACTTC,CASSSRRSEQYF
TRBJ1-3,TRBD1,TRBV18,few,TGTGCCAGCTCACCGTTAACTATGGACAGGGGGAGTGGAAACACCATATATTTT,CASSPLTMDRGSGNTIYF
TRBJ2-7,.,TRBV12-3/TRBV12-4,many,TGTGCCAGCAGTTTTCAGGGGGGTCCCTACGAGCAGTACTTC,CASSFQGGPYEQYF
TRBJ2-1,.,TRBV6-5,few,TGTGCCAGCAGTTACTCCGACGGCGGATCGGTTGAGCAGTTCTTC,CASSYSDGGSVEQFF
TRBJ2-7,.,TRBV6-2/TRBV6-3,.,TGTGCCAGCGGCCCCCAAGGATACGAGCAGTACTTC,CASGPQGYEQYF
TRBJ2-7,TRBD1,TRBV6-5,many,TGTGCCAGCAGTTCCCGGGGACAGGGAACCTACGAGCAGTACTTC,CASSSRGQGTYEQYF
TRBJ1-1,TRBD1,TRBV19,many,TGTGCCAGTAGTATTACAGGGGAGGCTGAAGCTTTCTTT,CASSITGEAEAFF
TRBJ1-2,.,TRBV12-3/TRBV12-4,many,TGTGCCAGCAGGGATCGAGGGGGACTAACTGGCTACACCTTC,CASRDRGGLTGYTF
TRBJ1-1,.,TRBV7-2,many,TGTGCCAGCAGCTTCGGACAGTTTAATTCGGTTGAAGCTTTCTTT,CASSFGQFNSVEAFF
TRBJ2-5,.,TRBV7-9,many,TGTGCCAGCAGCCAGATCGGTGAAAAGGAGACCCAGTACTTC,CASSQIGEKETQYF
TRBJ2-5,TRBD1,TRBV5-1,many,TGCGCCAGCAGCTCCGGGACAGCCAAACAAGAGACCCAGTACTTC,CASSSGTAKQETQYF
TRBJ2-7,.,TRBV5-1,many,TGCGCCAGCAGCCCCGGGACTGGAGTCGGCGAGCAGTACTTC,CASSPGTGVGEQYF
TRBJ1-5,.,TRBV6-5,many,TGTGCCAGCAGTTCCTCCACACAGGGTTTGGTTCAGCCCCAGCATTTT,CASSSSTQGLVQPQHF
TRBJ1-5,TRBD1,TRBV12-3/TRBV12-4,many,TGTGCCAGCAGTTTAGCGAAGGGGACAGGGGACAATCAGCCCCAGCATTTT,CASSLAKGTGDNQPQHF
TRBJ2-2,TRBD1,TRBV24-1,many,TGTGCCACCAGTGCGGGGGACAGGGGGGGGTCCGGGGAGCTGTTTTTT,CATSAGDRGGSGELFF
TRBJ1-6,.,TRBV20-1,many,TGCAGTGCTAGCGGGGGATATAATTCACCCCTCCACTTT,CSASGGYNSPLHF
TRBJ2-7,.,TRBV27,many,TGTGCCAGCAGTTCCACAGCTACTTCCTACGAGCAGTACTTC,CASSSTATSYEQYF
TRBJ1-1,TRBD1,TRBV2,many,TGTGCCAGCAGTGTACCGGGACAGGGGGATAAACACACTGAAGCTTTCTTT,CASSVPGQGDKHTEAFF
TRBJ2-7,.,TRBV6-2/TRBV6-3,many,TGTGCCACTGGGACGACAGCCTACGAGCAGTACTTC,CATGTTAYEQYF
TRBJ1-1,.,TRBV4-1,many,TGCGCCAGCAGCCAAGTATCGGGAGAGGCTGAAGCTTTCTTT,CASSQVSGEAEAFF
TRBJ1-6,.,TRBV20-1,many,TGCAGTGCTAGGGACGGTGGCGGGGGGTTTAATTCACCCCTCCACTTT,CSARDGGGGFNSPLHF